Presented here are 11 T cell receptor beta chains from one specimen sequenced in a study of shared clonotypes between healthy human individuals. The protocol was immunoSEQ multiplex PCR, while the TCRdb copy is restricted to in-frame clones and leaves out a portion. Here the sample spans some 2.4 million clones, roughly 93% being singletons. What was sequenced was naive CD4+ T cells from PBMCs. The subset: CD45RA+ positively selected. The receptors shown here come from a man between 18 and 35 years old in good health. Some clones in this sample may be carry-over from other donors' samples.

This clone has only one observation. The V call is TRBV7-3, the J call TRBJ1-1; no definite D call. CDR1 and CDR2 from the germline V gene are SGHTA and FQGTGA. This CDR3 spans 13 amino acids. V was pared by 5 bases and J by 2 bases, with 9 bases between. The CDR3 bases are TGTGCCAGCAGCCAAAGGTTTAACACTGAAGCTTTCTTT. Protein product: CASSQRFNTEAFF.

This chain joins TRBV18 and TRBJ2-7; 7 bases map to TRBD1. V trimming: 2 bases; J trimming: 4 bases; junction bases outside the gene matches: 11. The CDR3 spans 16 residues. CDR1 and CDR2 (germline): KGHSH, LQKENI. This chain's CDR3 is CASSPVQGSGGYEQYF. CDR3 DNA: TGTGCCAGCTCACCAGTCCAGGGTTCAGGGGGTTACGAGCAGTACTTC.

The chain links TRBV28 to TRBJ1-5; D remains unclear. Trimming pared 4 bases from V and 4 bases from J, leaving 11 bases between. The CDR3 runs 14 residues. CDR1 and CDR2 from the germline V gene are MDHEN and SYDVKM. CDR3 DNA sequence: TGTGCCAGCAGTTCTTTAGTCGAGAATCAGCCCCAGCATTTT. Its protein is CASSSLVENQPQHF.

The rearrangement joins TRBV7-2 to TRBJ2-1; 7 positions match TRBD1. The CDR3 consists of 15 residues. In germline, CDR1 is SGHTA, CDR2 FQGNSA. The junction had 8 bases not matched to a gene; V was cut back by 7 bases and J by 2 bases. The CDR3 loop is CASTRRQGTYNEQFF. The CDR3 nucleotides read TGTGCCAGCACCCGCCGACAGGGTACCTACAATGAGCAGTTCTTC.

CDR3 sequence: CASSYATGSGNTIYF. In DNA, the CDR3 is TGTGCCAGCAGTTACGCAACAGGGTCTGGAAACACCATATATTTT. V gene TRBV6-6 combines with J gene TRBJ1-3, with TRBD1 as a possible D gene (6 bases). V lost 2 bases and J lost 1, with 9 bases in between. CDR1 is MNHNY and CDR2 is SVGAGI in the germline V gene (reference sequence). The CDR3 has 15 amino acids.

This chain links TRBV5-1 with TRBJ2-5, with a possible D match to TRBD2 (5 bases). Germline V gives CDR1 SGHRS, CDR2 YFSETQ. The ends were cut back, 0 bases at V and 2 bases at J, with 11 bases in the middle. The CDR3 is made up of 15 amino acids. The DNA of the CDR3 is TGCGCCAGCAGCTTGGAGGTGCGGGCTCAAGAGACCCAGTACTTC. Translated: CASSLEVRAQETQYF.

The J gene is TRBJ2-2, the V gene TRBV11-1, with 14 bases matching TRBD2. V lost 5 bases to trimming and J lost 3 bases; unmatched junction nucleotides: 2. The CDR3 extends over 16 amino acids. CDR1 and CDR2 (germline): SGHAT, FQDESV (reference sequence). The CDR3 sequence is CASSPTSGRDTGELFF. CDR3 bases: TGTGCCAGCAGCCCGACTAGCGGGAGGGACACCGGGGAGCTGTTTTTT.

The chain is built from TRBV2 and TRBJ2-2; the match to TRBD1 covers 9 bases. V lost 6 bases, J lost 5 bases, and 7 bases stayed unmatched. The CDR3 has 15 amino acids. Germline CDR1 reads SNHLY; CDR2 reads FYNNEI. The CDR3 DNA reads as TGTGCCAGCAGCCAAAACAGGGGGCGTACCGGGGAGCTGTTTTTT. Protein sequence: CASSQNRGRTGELFF.

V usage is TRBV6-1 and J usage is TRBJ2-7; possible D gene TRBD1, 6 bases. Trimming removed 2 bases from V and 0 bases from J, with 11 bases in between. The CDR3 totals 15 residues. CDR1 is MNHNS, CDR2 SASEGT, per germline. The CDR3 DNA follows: TGTGCCAGCAGTGAATTGACAGGAGTCTCCTACGAGCAGTACTTC. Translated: CASSELTGVSYEQYF.

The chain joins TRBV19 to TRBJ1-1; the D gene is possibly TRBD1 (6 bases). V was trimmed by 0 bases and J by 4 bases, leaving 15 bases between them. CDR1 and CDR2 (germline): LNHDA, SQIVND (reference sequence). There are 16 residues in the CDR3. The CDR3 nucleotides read TGTGCCAGTAGTATAGATGAAGGGGGGGTCGGCACTGAAGCTTTCTTT. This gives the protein CASSIDEGGVGTEAFF.

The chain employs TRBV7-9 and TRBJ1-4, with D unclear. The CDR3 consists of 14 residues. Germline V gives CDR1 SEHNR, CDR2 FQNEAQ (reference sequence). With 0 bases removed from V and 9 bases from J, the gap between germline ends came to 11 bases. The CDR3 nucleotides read TGTGCCAGCAGCTTAGCGGTCGCCGACCAAAAACTGTTTTTT. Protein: CASSLAVADQKLFF.